This T cell receptor beta chain appears in the sequencing data of a study of T cell responses to AZD1222 COVID-19 vaccine. Study conclusions and caveats: Clonal diversity may have been underestimated, and the donors were mostly white British, with more females than males.

Generated by immunoSEQ multiplex PCR, the TCRdb table keeps only in-frame clones and is missing some. The repertoire holds about 94,000 clones, with around 89% as singletons. Combined were second doses at about 4 or about 12 weeks. Turning to this clone: What it binds is unknown.

The CDR3 spans 14 residues. Germline CDR1 and CDR2: GTSNPN and SVGIG (reference sequence). V was trimmed by 3 bases and J by 4 bases, leaving 12 bases between them. This clonotype was obtained from an adult who received the AZD1222 COVID-19 vaccine. The rearrangement links TRBV30 to TRBJ2-2; TRBD1 might be the D (5 bases). The sample here was peripheral blood, taken 28 days after the second AZD1222 dose. The CDR3 is CAWSLTRVTGELFF. The CDR3 DNA follows: TGTGCCTGGAGCCTTACCAGGGTCACCGGGGAGCTGTTTTTT.